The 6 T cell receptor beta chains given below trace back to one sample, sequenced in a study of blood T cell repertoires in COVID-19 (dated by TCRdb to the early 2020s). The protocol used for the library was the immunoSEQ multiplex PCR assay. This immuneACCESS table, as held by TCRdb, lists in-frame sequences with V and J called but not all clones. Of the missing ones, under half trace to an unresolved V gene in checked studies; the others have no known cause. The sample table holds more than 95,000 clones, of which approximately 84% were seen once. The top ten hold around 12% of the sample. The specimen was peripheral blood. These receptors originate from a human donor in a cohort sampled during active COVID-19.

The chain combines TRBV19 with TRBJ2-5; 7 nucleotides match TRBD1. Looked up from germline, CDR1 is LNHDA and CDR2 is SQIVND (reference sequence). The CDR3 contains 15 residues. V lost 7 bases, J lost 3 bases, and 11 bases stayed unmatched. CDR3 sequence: CASNTPGTAKETQYF. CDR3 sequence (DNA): TGTGCCAGTAATACCCCCGGGACAGCTAAAGAGACCCAGTACTTC.

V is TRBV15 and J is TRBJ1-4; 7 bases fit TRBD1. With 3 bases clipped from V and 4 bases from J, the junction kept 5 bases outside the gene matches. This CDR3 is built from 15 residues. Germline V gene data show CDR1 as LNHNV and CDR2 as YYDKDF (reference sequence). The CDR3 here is CATSSRTGRNEKLFF. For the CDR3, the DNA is TGTGCCACCAGCAGCCGGACAGGCCGTAATGAAAAACTGTTTTTT.

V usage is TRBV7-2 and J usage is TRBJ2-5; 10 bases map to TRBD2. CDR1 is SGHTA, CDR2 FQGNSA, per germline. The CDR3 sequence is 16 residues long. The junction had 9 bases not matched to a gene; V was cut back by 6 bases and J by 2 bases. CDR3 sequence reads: CASSQGGGLAQETQYF. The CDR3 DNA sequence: TGTGCCAGCAGTCAAGGGGGGGGACTAGCGCAAGAGACCCAGTACTTC.

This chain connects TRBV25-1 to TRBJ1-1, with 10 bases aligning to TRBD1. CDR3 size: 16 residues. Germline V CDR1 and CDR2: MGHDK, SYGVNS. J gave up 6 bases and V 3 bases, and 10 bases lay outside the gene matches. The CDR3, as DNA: TGTGCCAGCAGTGACTTGACAGGGGGCTCGGTGGCTGAAGCTTTCTTT. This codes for CASSDLTGGSVAEAFF.

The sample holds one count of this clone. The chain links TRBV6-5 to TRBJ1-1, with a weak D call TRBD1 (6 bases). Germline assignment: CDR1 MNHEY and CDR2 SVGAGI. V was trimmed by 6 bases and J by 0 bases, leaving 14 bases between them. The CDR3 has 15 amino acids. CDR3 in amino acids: CASRTIWGLNTEAFF. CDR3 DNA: TGTGCCAGCAGAACGATTTGGGGGCTGAACACTGAAGCTTTCTTT.

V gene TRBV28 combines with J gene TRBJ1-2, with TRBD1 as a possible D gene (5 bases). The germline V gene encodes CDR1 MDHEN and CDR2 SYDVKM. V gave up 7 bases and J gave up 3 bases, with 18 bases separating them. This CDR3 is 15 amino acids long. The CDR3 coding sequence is TGTGCCAGCACCCAACCACAGGTTCGGCACTATGGCTACACCTTC. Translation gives CASTQPQVRHYGYTF.